Presented here are 12 T cell receptor beta chains from one specimen sequenced in a study of blood T cell repertoires in COVID-19. Measured with immunoSEQ multiplex PCR; TCRdb has only the in-frame clones, and not every one. Of about 270,000 clones listed, more than 75% are singletons. Sequencing used peripheral blood. The receptors stem from a woman over 75 with COVID-19, enrolled during active disease.

The chain recombines TRBV12-3 or TRBV12-4 with TRBJ1-2, with no clear D. Deletions cut 3 bases from V and 4 bases from J, with 3 bases between. The CDR3 is 11 residues long. The CDR3 loop reads CASSFGYGYTF. DNA for the CDR3: TGTGCCAGCAGTTTCGGCTATGGCTACACCTTC.

The chain carries TRBV9 and TRBJ1-1; a weak D match, TRBD1 (6 bases). V was shortened by 4 bases and J by 6 bases, with 13 bases between the two germline ends. In germline, CDR1 is SGDLS, CDR2 YYNGEE. This CDR3 region has 13 residues. CDR3 protein: CASSSTGRSEAFF. The CDR3 region has the DNA TGTGCCAGCAGCTCGACAGGAAGGTCTGAAGCTTTCTTT.

The genes are TRBV28 and TRBJ1-2, with D unresolved. The CDR3 runs to 16 residues. From germline, CDR1 is MDHEN and CDR2 SYDVKM. V lost 2 bases to trimming and J lost 0 bases, with 13 bases between them. CDR3 in amino acids: CASSLAPPTSNYGYTF. The CDR3 DNA reads as TGTGCCAGCAGTTTAGCCCCCCCCACTTCTAACTATGGCTACACCTTC.

J is TRBJ1-1 and V is TRBV7-9; 7 nucleotides match TRBD1. CDR3 length: 15 amino acids. V shed 5 bases, J shed 5 bases, and the junction held 11 bases outside the gene matches. Germline V lookup: CDR1 SEHNR, CDR2 FQNEAQ (reference sequence). The CDR3 here is CASSRTNRGNTEAFF. Here the CDR3 DNA reads TGTGCCAGCAGCCGCACAAACAGGGGTAATACTGAAGCTTTCTTT. Supplemented by reference TRBV7-9 and TRBJ1-1, the full variable domain reads DTGVSQNPRHKITKRGQNVTFRCDPISEHNRLYWYRQTLGQGPEFLTYFQNEAQLEKSRLLSDRFSAERPKGSFSTLEIQRTEQGDSAMYLCASSRTNRGNTEAFFGQGTRLTVV.

This chain connects TRBV7-6 to TRBJ2-1; 15 bases line up with TRBD2. V gave up 4 bases and J gave up 4 bases; unmatched junction bases: 20. The V gene's germline CDR1 is SGHVS and CDR2 FNYEAQ. This CDR3 is 22 amino acids long. The DNA of the CDR3 is TGTGCCAGCAGCTACTGGACTAGCGGGGGGGCCTCGAACGGCGCGATTTACAATGAGCAGTTCTTC. Translated: CASSYWTSGGASNGAIYNEQFF.

The chain uses TRBV2 and TRBJ1-4, with 7 bases that match TRBD1. J was trimmed by 4 bases and V by 10 bases; bases with no gene match: 9. Germline CDR1 SNHLY, CDR2 FYNNEI. CDR3 size: 14 residues. The CDR3: CAIRKGQYNEKLFF. The CDR3 region has the DNA TGTGCCATTAGAAAGGGACAGTATAATGAAAAACTGTTTTTT. Full variable domain (outside the CDR3, taken from reference TRBV2 and TRBJ1-4): EPEVTQTPSHQVTQMGQEVILRCVPISNHLYFYWYRQILGQKVEFLVSFYNNEISEKSEIFDDQFSVERPDGSNFTLKIRSTKLEDSAMYFCAIRKGQYNEKLFFGSGTQLSVL.

This chain links TRBV27 with TRBJ1-1; possibly TRBD1 for D (6 bases). This CDR3 has 14 amino acids. Looked up from germline, CDR1 is MNHEY and CDR2 is SMNVEV (reference sequence). V was trimmed by 6 bases and J by 0 bases, leaving 11 bases between them. The DNA for the CDR3 is TGTGCCAGCAGGCGCACAGGGATGAACACTGAAGCTTTCTTT. It translates to CASRRTGMNTEAFF.

As for this clone: A read error may produce the germline difference seen at one junction end. The J gene is TRBJ2-7, the V gene TRBV28, with TRBD2 identical over 14 bases. Germline V gene lookup returns CDR1 MDHEN and CDR2 SYDVKM. The CDR3 runs to 14 residues. The CDR3 loop reads CASSFGTSGGFSLF. The DNA for the CDR3 is TGTGCCAGCAGTTTCGGGACTAGCGGGGGCTTTTCGTTGTTC.

J is TRBJ1-2 and V is TRBV5-6, with TRBD1 matching over 10 bases. The CDR3 runs to 15 residues. Germline CDR1 is SGHDT and CDR2 is YYEEEE. After removal of 4 bases from V and 2 bases from J, the junction contained 5 bases not matched to a gene. CDR3 coding DNA: TGTGCCAGCAGCCCAGGGACAGGGGTCAACTATGGCTACACCTTC. Protein: CASSPGTGVNYGYTF.

The chain combines TRBV11-2 with TRBJ2-7, with D hard to call. The germline V and J ends were trimmed by 1 base and 2 bases, with 9 bases remaining between them. CDR3 length equals 14 residues. Germline lookup yields CDR1 SGHAT and CDR2 FQNNGV. The CDR3 sequence: CASSLGSQTYEQYV. The CDR3 DNA sequence: TGTGCCAGCAGCTTAGGAAGTCAGACCTACGAGCAGTACGTC.

The gene calls are TRBV18 and TRBJ2-2, with 8 bases matching TRBD1. CDR3 size: 14 residues. V shed 6 bases and J 1 base; nucleotides not matched to a gene: 1. CDR1 is KGHSH and CDR2 is LQKENI in the germline V gene. The CDR3 sequence: CASSGTGNTGELFF. The CDR3 region has the DNA TGTGCCAGCTCCGGGACAGGGAACACCGGGGAGCTGTTTTTT.

This sequence joins TRBV24-1 and TRBJ1-5, with a tentative D call TRBD1 (5 bases). This CDR3 region has 15 residues. V was trimmed by 3 bases and J by 1 base, leaving 9 bases between them. Germline-derived CDR1 and CDR2 are KGHDR and SFDVKD. The CDR3 is CATSDAGQSNQPQHF. The CDR3 DNA follows: TGTGCCACCAGTGATGCAGGACAAAGCAATCAGCCCCAGCATTTT.